This T cell receptor (beta chain) was recorded in a study of T cell responses to AZD1222 COVID-19 vaccine. Notes on this clone: Its specificity is not known.

V dropped 0 bases and J dropped 3; count of bases not matched to a gene: 6. Germline V gene sequence: CDR1 ENHRY, CDR2 SYGVKD. The CDR3 has 17 amino acids. The repertoire was sequenced with immunoSEQ multiplex PCR; TCRdb's copy has only in-frame clones and lacks some. The profile shows 70,000 to 95,000 clones, about 90% of them singletons. Study results and limitations: White British people made up most donors, females outnumbered males, and clonal diversity was possibly underestimated. Nearly half of the spike-specific TCRs reportedly recognize variant regions that carry no mutations.

This clonotype was sampled from an adult in good health. This specimen was peripheral blood, taken on day 0 of MenACWY control vaccination. J is TRBJ2-3 and V is TRBV10-3; 10 bases match TRBD2. In nucleotides, the CDR3 is TGTGCCATCAGTGAGTCGTATCTAGCGGGGGCTACAGATACGCAGTATTTT. It specifies CAISESYLAGATDTQYF.